The T cell receptor (beta chain) described here comes from a study of T cells after yellow fever vaccination. This CDR3 has 16 residues. CDR1 MNHEY and CDR2 SMNVEV come from the germline V gene (reference sequence). J gave up 2 bases and V 8 bases, and 10 bases lay outside the gene matches. Turning to this clonotype: Its antigen remains unknown.

Broader study findings: Subsequent booster samples again held most clones from primary vaccination (approximately 95% CD4, approximately 85% CD8).

Each CDR3 protein gets one entry after TCRdb re-called the 5' RACE reads with MiXCR. The sample lists fewer than 350,000 distinct CDR3 sequences, roughly 9.4% seen once, with roughly 17% in the top ten. The sequenced sample was PBMCs, obtained on the day of the first yellow fever vaccination. The chain combines TRBV27 with TRBJ2-7, with 12 nucleotides matching TRBD1. This receptor was taken from a man younger than 35 who received the YFV17D yellow fever vaccine. CDR3 DNA: TGTGCCAGCCCCTCTGGGACAGGGGGCGCAACCTACGAGCAGTACTTC. Its translation: CASPSGTGGATYEQYF.